The 25 T cell receptor beta chains given below trace back to one sample, sequenced in a study of blood T cell repertoires in COVID-19. Assay: immunoSEQ multiplex PCR; the TCRdb copy retains only in-frame clones and omits some. This repertoire shows over 95,000 clones, roughly 80% found once; its top ten account for roughly 1.4%. The sequenced material came from peripheral blood. The source of these receptors is a man aged 50 or older with acute or convalescent COVID-19.

The chain joins TRBV3-1 (or the pseudogene TRBV3-2) to TRBJ1-2, with TRBD1 matching 12 bases. Germline CDR1 and CDR2: LGHDT and YNNKEL (reference sequence). This CDR3 contains 16 residues. The J segment lost 5 bases and the V segment lost 0 bases, leaving 4 bases of the junction unmatched. The CDR3 coding sequence is TGTGCCAGCAGCCAAGAAAGGGACAGGGGGCTTTATGGCTACACCTTC. It yields the protein CASSQERDRGLYGYTF.

CDR3 region: CATSRDRVERGNEQFF. The CDR3 nucleotides are TGTGCCACCAGCAGAGATCGGGTCGAGAGAGGAAATGAGCAGTTCTTC. The chain joins TRBV15 to TRBJ2-1; D is unclear. V was clipped by 0 bases and J by 7 bases, with 16 bases between them. This CDR3 has 16 residues. Germline V gene data show CDR1 as LNHNV and CDR2 as YYDKDF (reference sequence).

This chain connects TRBV28 to TRBJ1-6, with D possibly TRBD1 on 5 matching bases. V lost 3 bases and J 9 bases, leaving 6 bases between the germline ends. This CDR3 comprises 12 residues. The V gene's germline CDR1 is MDHEN and CDR2 SYDVKM. CDR3 in DNA: TGTGCCAGCAGTTTCGGGGGTTCACCCCTCCACTTT. It specifies CASSFGGSPLHF.

The chain joins TRBV3-1 (or the pseudogene TRBV3-2) to TRBJ1-1, with 10 bases that match TRBD1. V gave up 4 bases and J gave up 0 bases; unmatched junction bases: 5. This CDR3 is 16 amino acids long. The germline CDR1 and CDR2 sequences are LGHDT and YNNKEL (reference sequence). The CDR3 DNA reads as TGTGCCAGCAGCCGTAGACAGGGGGCTGTGAACACTGAAGCTTTCTTT. Translation: CASSRRQGAVNTEAFF.

The J gene is TRBJ1-1, the V gene TRBV6-5, with TRBD1 identical over 7 bases. The J segment lost 5 bases and the V segment lost 8 bases, leaving 5 bases of the junction unmatched. Per the germline V gene, CDR1 is MNHEY and CDR2 is SVGAGI. The CDR3 is made up of 12 amino acids. The CDR3 spells CASYRGGTEAFF. DNA of the CDR3: TGTGCCAGCTACAGGGGTGGGACTGAAGCTTTCTTT.

The rearrangement joins TRBV2 to TRBJ2-1; D is possibly TRBD1 (5 bases). With 6 bases removed from V and 7 bases from J, the gap between germline ends came to 13 bases. CDR1 SNHLY and CDR2 FYNNEI come from the germline V gene. This CDR3 is 13 amino acids long. The CDR3 DNA sequence: TGTGCCAGCAGCGAGACAGTTTATAATGAGCAGTTCTTC. Encoded protein: CASSETVYNEQFF. Looking up the rest from reference TRBV2 and TRBJ2-1 gives the full variable domain: EPEVTQTPSHQVTQMGQEVILRCVPISNHLYFYWYRQILGQKVEFLVSFYNNEISEKSEIFDDQFSVERPDGSNFTLKIRSTKLEDSAMYFCASSETVYNEQFFGPGTRLTVL.

V usage is TRBV20-1 and J usage is TRBJ2-7; possibly TRBD2 for D (5 bases). The CDR3 extends over 14 amino acids. Trimming left V 4 bases short and J 4 bases short, with 17 bases between. From germline, CDR1 is DFQATT and CDR2 SNEGSKA (reference sequence). The CDR3, as DNA: TGCAGTGCTAATGACCGGCGGGCCTGGTACGAGCAGTACTTC. Protein product: CSANDRRAWYEQYF.

The chain has TRBV6-5 and TRBJ2-1; 8 bases match TRBD1. The junction had 1 base not matched to a gene; V was cut back by 7 bases and J by 8 bases. CDR1 MNHEY and CDR2 SVGAGI come from the germline V gene. This CDR3 contains 11 residues. The CDR3 DNA sequence: TGTGCCAGCACAGGGGGCCATGAGCAGTTCTTC. Its protein is CASTGGHEQFF.

The chain has TRBV12-3 or TRBV12-4 and TRBJ1-5, with no clear D. Trimming removed 3 bases from V and 10 bases from J, with 10 bases in between. This CDR3 is 12 amino acids long. In DNA, the CDR3 is TGTGCCAGCAGTTTTTCGGCAGGACCCCAGCATTTT. It yields the protein CASSFSAGPQHF.

In DNA form, the CDR3 reads TGTGCCAGCAGCCAAGGGGGGGAAGGCGGAAAACTGTTTTTT. Its translation is CASSQGGEGGKLFF. The chain links TRBV3-1 (or the pseudogene TRBV3-2) to TRBJ1-4; weak D call: TRBD1 (5 bases). CDR1 is LGHDT, CDR2 YNNKEL, per germline (reference sequence). V was shortened by 1 base and J by 10 bases, with 13 bases between the two germline ends. The CDR3 contains 14 residues.

The V call is TRBV5-1, the J call TRBJ1-2, with 8 bases lining up with TRBD1. Germline V CDR1 and CDR2: SGHRS, YFSETQ. Losses at the gene ends were 4 bases for V and 8 bases for J; bases not matched to a gene: 4. The CDR3 totals 12 residues. CDR3 sequence (DNA): TGCGCCAGCAGCATGACAGGGGACGGCTACACCTTC. Translating it yields CASSMTGDGYTF.

This chain uses TRBV3-1 (or the pseudogene TRBV3-2) with TRBJ2-3; D not certain. The germline V gene encodes CDR1 LGHDT and CDR2 YNNKEL (reference sequence). Trimming removed 4 bases from V and 2 bases from J, with 4 bases in between. This CDR3 comprises 12 residues. CDR3 DNA sequence: TGTGCCAGCAGCCTATTCACAGATACGCAGTATTTT. It is translated as CASSLFTDTQYF.

Only one count was recorded for this clone. A read error may be the cause here, since a much bigger clone is one base away. This chain links TRBV12-3 or TRBV12-4 with TRBJ1-6; 7 nucleotides agree with TRBD1. J gave up 7 bases and V 6 bases, and 3 bases lay outside the gene matches. The CDR3 is made up of 13 amino acids. CDR3 amino acids: CASSPGGNSPLHF. DNA for the CDR3: TGTGCCAGCAGCCCAGGGGGAAATTCACCCCTCCACTTT.

The rearrangement uses TRBV11-3 and TRBJ2-5; TRBD1 is a possible D gene (5 bases). V gave up 5 bases and J gave up 1 base, with 8 bases separating them. There are 13 residues in the CDR3. CDR1 is SGHNT and CDR2 is YENEEA in the germline V gene. CDR3 coding DNA: TGTGCCAGCAGCCCTGACAGCCAAGAGACCCAGTACTTC. This sequence encodes CASSPDSQETQYF.

This clone has only one observation. The V gene is TRBV19, the J gene TRBJ1-5; 7 bases line up with TRBD1. CDR3 length: 15 amino acids. The germline CDR1 and CDR2 sequences are LNHDA and SQIVND (reference sequence). The junction had 7 bases not matched to a gene; V was cut back by 1 base and J by 7 bases. The CDR3 DNA sequence: TGTGCCAGTAGTATAGTGAGAGACAGGGTCCAGCCCCAGCATTTT. Its translation: CASSIVRDRVQPQHF.

In nucleotides, the CDR3 is TGTGCCAGCAGTTTAGGCCCACAGGGCGGCTACACCTTC. Protein product: CASSLGPQGGYTF. The gene calls are TRBV27 and TRBJ1-2, with D perhaps TRBD1 (6 bases). Looked up from germline, CDR1 is MNHEY and CDR2 is SMNVEV (reference sequence). V was shortened by 2 bases and J by 8 bases, with 12 bases between the two germline ends. This CDR3 region has 13 residues.

V and J are TRBV3-1 (or the pseudogene TRBV3-2) and TRBJ1-1, with TRBD1 identical over 8 bases. CDR1 is LGHDT, CDR2 YNNKEL, per germline (reference sequence). Trimming removed 3 bases from V and 11 bases from J; junction bases left unmatched: 8. The CDR3 is 13 amino acids. Here the CDR3 reads CASSHDTRGLAFF. DNA of the CDR3: TGTGCCAGCAGCCATGATACCAGGGGGCTGGCTTTCTTT.

This chain connects TRBV2 to TRBJ2-1, with 9 bases lining up with TRBD2. The length of the CDR3 is 15 residues. Germline lookup yields CDR1 SNHLY and CDR2 FYNNEI. Losses at the gene ends were 4 bases for V and 6 bases for J; bases not matched to a gene: 7. Here the CDR3 DNA reads TGTGCCAGCAGTGCTTTATCAGCGGGGGGCAATGAGCAGTTCTTC. Translation: CASSALSAGGNEQFF.

Written as DNA, the CDR3 is TGTGCCTGGAGTAGCGGCTACACAGATACGCAGTATTTT. Its protein is CAWSSGYTDTQYF. The gene calls are TRBV30 and TRBJ2-3, with D perhaps TRBD2 (5 bases). CDR3 length: 13 amino acids. CDR1 and CDR2 (germline): GTSNPN, SVGIG (reference sequence). V lost 2 bases and J 2 bases, leaving 8 bases between the germline ends. Drawing the rest from reference TRBV30 and TRBJ2-3, the complete variable domain is SQTIHQWPATLVQPVGSPLSLECTVEGTSNPNLYWYRQAAGRGLQLLFYSVGIGQISSEVPQNLSASRPQDRQFILSSKKLLLSDSGFYLCAWSSGYTDTQYFGPGTRLTVL.

The chain uses TRBV18 and TRBJ1-1, with D possibly matching TRBD1 (6 bases). CDR3 length equals 13 residues. CDR1 and CDR2 from the germline V gene are KGHSH and LQKENI. V was trimmed by 3 bases and J by 5 bases, leaving 10 bases between them. The CDR3 sequence: CASSPTGRTEAFF. Written as DNA, the CDR3 is TGTGCCAGCTCACCTACAGGGCGGACTGAAGCTTTCTTT.

This clone showed up just once. V is TRBV24-1 and J is TRBJ2-5; D possibly corresponds to TRBD2 (7 bases). The CDR3 spans 16 residues. V dropped 1 base and J dropped 4 bases, with 15 bases sitting between them. Germline V gene lookup returns CDR1 KGHDR and CDR2 SFDVKD. The CDR3 DNA reads as TGTGCCACCAGTGATTTAAAGGGGGGGGGTGTAGAGACCCAGTACTTC. This translates into CATSDLKGGGVETQYF.

The table lists this clone with a count of one. The V and J genes are TRBV3-1 (or the pseudogene TRBV3-2) and TRBJ2-3, with TRBD2 matching over 13 bases. Germline V gene sequence: CDR1 LGHDT, CDR2 YNNKEL (reference sequence). The CDR3 is 18 amino acids. J lost 2 bases, V lost 4 bases, and 9 bases had no gene match. CDR3 protein: CASSPTSGGEVNTDTQYF. CDR3 DNA: TGTGCCAGCAGCCCTACTAGCGGGGGGGAGGTAAACACAGATACGCAGTATTTT.

V and J are TRBV6-5 and TRBJ2-1, with TRBD1 identical over 9 bases. Losses at the gene ends were 8 bases for V and 2 bases for J; bases not matched to a gene: 4. The CDR3 totals 14 residues. The V gene's germline CDR1 is MNHEY and CDR2 SVGAGI. For the CDR3, the DNA is TGTGCCAGCGGCGGACAGGGGCCCTACAATGAGCAGTTCTTC. This translates into CASGGQGPYNEQFF.

V gene TRBV5-1 combines with J gene TRBJ1-2, with no clear D. This CDR3 comprises 14 residues. V dropped 4 bases and J dropped 0 bases, with 10 bases sitting between them. The germline CDR1 and CDR2 sequences are SGHRS and YFSETQ. The DNA of the CDR3 is TGCGCCAGCAGCCAATCCACAGCTAACTATGGCTACACCTTC. Encoded protein: CASSQSTANYGYTF. Based on the CDR3 plus reference TRBV5-1 and TRBJ1-2, the full variable domain is KAGVTQTPRYLIKTRGQQVTLSCSPISGHRSVSWYQQTPGQGLQFLFEYFSETQRNKGNFPGRFSGRQFSNSRSEMNVSTLELGDSALYLCASSQSTANYGYTFGSGTRLTVV.

The chain is built from TRBV12-5 and TRBJ1-1; weak D call: TRBD1 (5 bases). Germline V CDR1 and CDR2: LGHNT, FRNRAP. Trimming took 6 bases from V and 3 from J, leaving 8 bases between them. This CDR3 is 12 amino acids long. CDR3 sequence: CASGKTDTEAFF. DNA of the CDR3: TGTGCTAGTGGGAAGACAGACACTGAAGCTTTCTTT.